The 27 T cell receptor beta chains below all came from one sample that was sequenced in a study of early T cells in non-severe SARS-CoV-2 infection. A single record per CDR3 protein comes from TCRdb applying MiXCR to the 5' RACE reads. The data show 59,000 or so distinct CDR3 sequences, with approximately 12% seen just once and over 1.2% held by the top ten. The sequenced sample was whole blood, obtained at baseline. These receptors were obtained from an adult who was a healthcare worker with PCR-confirmed SARS-CoV-2 infection or an uninfected control (not recorded which).

This clonotype was seen at least ten times. V usage is TRBV7-9 and J usage is TRBJ2-7; D ambiguous. V was clipped by 1 base and J by 1 base, with 5 bases between them. The length of the CDR3 is 13 residues. Germline V gives CDR1 SEHNR, CDR2 FQNEAQ (reference sequence). This CDR3 reads CASSLGESYEQYF. CDR3 sequence (DNA): TGTGCCAGCAGCTTAGGAGAGTCCTACGAGCAGTACTTC.

This chain uses TRBV7-2 with TRBJ1-5; D not certain. The germline V gene encodes CDR1 SGHTA and CDR2 FQGNSA. Between the trimmed V and J ends, which lost 2 bases and 3 bases, there was a span of 2 bases. The CDR3 runs to 12 residues. The chain's CDR3 is CASSLNNQPQHF. The CDR3 coding sequence is TGTGCCAGCAGCTTAAACAATCAGCCCCAGCATTTT.

This clonotype was seen many times. J is TRBJ1-5 and V is TRBV19, with 8 nucleotides matching TRBD1. Germline-derived CDR1 and CDR2 are LNHDA and SQIVND (reference sequence). This CDR3 has 16 residues. V dropped 1 base and J dropped 7; count of bases not matched to a gene: 9. The CDR3 region is CASSIATGVTRQPQHF. CDR3 DNA: TGTGCCAGTAGTATAGCGACAGGGGTAACAAGGCAGCCCCAGCATTTT.

The chain recombines TRBV28 with TRBJ2-2, with 9 bases fitting TRBD1. The CDR3 sequence is 16 residues long. The trim removed 6 bases at V and 6 bases at J, leaving 11 bases unmatched. Germline lookup yields CDR1 MDHEN and CDR2 SYDVKM. CDR3 loop: CASRQAGTGFAGELFF. CDR3 DNA sequence: TGTGCCAGCAGACAAGCCGGGACAGGGTTCGCCGGGGAGCTGTTTTTT.

This chain uses TRBV28 with TRBJ2-1; 14 bases align to TRBD2. Germline V gene data show CDR1 as MDHEN and CDR2 as SYDVKM. The CDR3 sequence is 17 residues long. The V gene end was trimmed by 7 bases and the J gene end by 3 bases; junction bases not matched to a gene: 8. CDR3 residues: CASTASGTSGSYNEQFF. The CDR3 DNA reads TGTGCCAGCACCGCGTCCGGGACTAGCGGGAGCTACAATGAGCAGTTCTTC.

This clonotype showed up many times. The V gene is TRBV30, the J gene TRBJ2-1; tentatively, D is TRBD1 or TRBD2 (5 bases each). Trimming left V 3 bases short and J 3 bases short, with 9 bases between. The CDR3 has 13 amino acids. From germline, CDR1 is GTSNPN and CDR2 SVGIG (reference sequence). This chain's CDR3 is CAWSGTSYNEQFF. In DNA form, the CDR3 reads TGTGCCTGGAGCGGGACCAGCTACAATGAGCAGTTCTTC.

The V call is TRBV20-1, the J call TRBJ1-3; 7 bases agree with TRBD1. This CDR3 comprises 15 residues. Germline-derived CDR1 and CDR2 are DFQATT and SNEGSKA (reference sequence). V dropped 4 bases and J dropped 4; count of bases not matched to a gene: 10. The CDR3 DNA sequence: TGCAGTGCTAAGTCAACAGGGGTAGGAGGAAACACCATATATTTT. As protein: CSAKSTGVGGNTIYF.

This clonotype was seen repeatedly, ten times or more. The CDR3 region has the DNA TGTGCCAGCAGTTTTACAGGGCAGTCCTACGAGCAGTACTTC. Encoded protein: CASSFTGQSYEQYF. J is TRBJ2-7 and V is TRBV12-3 or TRBV12-4; D possibly corresponds to TRBD1 (6 bases). There are 14 residues in the CDR3. V lost 3 bases, J lost 1 base, and 10 bases lay in between.

This clonotype was picked up a small number of times. This chain uses TRBV27 with TRBJ2-5, with 9 bases matching TRBD1. Germline CDR1 reads MNHEY; CDR2 reads SMNVEV (reference sequence). V was pared by 4 bases and J by 3 bases, with 12 bases of the junction left unmatched. The CDR3 is made up of 17 amino acids. CDR3 bases: TGTGCCAGCAGTTCCCATACACAGGGGGCCTTCAAAGAGACCCAGTACTTC. This codes for CASSSHTQGAFKETQYF.

This clonotype was detected only a few times. The chain employs TRBV7-2 and TRBJ1-6, with D perhaps TRBD1 (5 bases). Germline CDR1 reads SGHTA; CDR2 reads FQGNSA. The CDR3 spans 13 residues. The ends were cut back, 4 bases at V and 10 bases at J, with 11 bases in the middle. The DNA of the CDR3 is TGTGCCAGCAGCTCCCAGGGAGGCTCACCCCTCCACTTT. Amino acids: CASSSQGGSPLHF.

This clonotype occurred a few times. The chain combines TRBV7-9 with TRBJ2-7; TRBD1 might be the D (6 bases). The CDR3 sequence is 15 residues long. V shed 5 bases and J shed 3 bases, with 17 bases lying between them. Germline loops: CDR1 SEHNR, CDR2 FQNEAQ (reference sequence). The CDR3 sequence is CASSPPTTGYYEQYF. CDR3 sequence (DNA): TGTGCCAGCAGCCCCCCAACGACAGGATACTACGAGCAGTACTTC.

The V gene is TRBV7-2, the J gene TRBJ2-7, with D possibly TRBD2 on 5 matching bases. Per the germline V gene, CDR1 is SGHTA and CDR2 is FQGNSA. The V end was cut by 2 bases, the J end by 7 bases, with 18 bases between. The CDR3 sequence is 15 residues long. CDR3 DNA sequence: TGTGCCAGCAGCTTATTGTCTAGCCCGGACGGGGAGCAGTACTTC. Protein: CASSLLSSPDGEQYF.

The gene calls are TRBV7-2 and TRBJ1-1; tentatively, D is TRBD1 (6 bases). CDR3 length: 15 residues. V gave up 4 bases and J gave up 4 bases, with 16 bases separating them. Germline V gives CDR1 SGHTA, CDR2 FQGNSA. CDR3 residues: CASSSQQGGVTEAFF. CDR3 sequence (DNA): TGTGCCAGCAGCTCCCAACAGGGTGGAGTCACTGAAGCTTTCTTT.

The chain has TRBV18 and TRBJ2-7, with 10 positions matching TRBD2. The length of the CDR3 is 15 residues. From germline, CDR1 is KGHSH and CDR2 LQKENI. V shed 1 base, J shed 5 bases, and the junction held 5 bases outside the gene matches. In nucleotides, the CDR3 is TGTGCCAGCTCACCACGGGTAGCGGGAGGCCACGAGCAGTACTTC. Its protein is CASSPRVAGGHEQYF. Using reference TRBV18 and TRBJ2-7 for the parts outside the CDR3, the full variable domain is NAGVMQNPRHLVRRRGQEARLRCSPMKGHSHVYWYRQLPEEGLKFMVYLQKENIIDESGMPKERFSAEFPKEGPSILRIQQVVRGDSAAYFCASSPRVAGGHEQYFGPGTRLTVT.

The chain carries TRBV7-2 and TRBJ1-2, with D maybe TRBD1 (5 bases). Germline CDR1 is SGHTA and CDR2 is FQGNSA. V shed 2 bases and J shed 2 bases, with 12 bases lying between them. CDR3 length: 15 residues. The CDR3 DNA reads TGTGCCAGCAGCTTAAGCTCAGGGCAGAACTATGGCTACACCTTC. This gives the protein CASSLSSGQNYGYTF. Combining the CDR3 with reference TRBV7-2 and TRBJ1-2 gives the whole variable domain GAGVSQSPSNKVTEKGKDVELRCDPISGHTALYWYRQSLGQGLEFLIYFQGNSAPDKSGLPSDRFSAERTGGSVSTLTIQRTQQEDSAVYLCASSLSSGQNYGYTFGSGTRLTVV.

This chain joins TRBV20-1 and TRBJ2-5; D is ambiguous. From germline, CDR1 is DFQATT and CDR2 SNEGSKA (reference sequence). V was pared by 1 base and J by 5 bases, with 5 bases between. CDR3 length: 11 amino acids. Here the CDR3 DNA reads TGCAGTGCTAGAGTAAGCGAGACCCAGTACTTC. Protein sequence: CSARVSETQYF.

This clonotype was detected many times. The chain joins TRBV7-2 to TRBJ2-6; D is possibly TRBD2 (5 bases). Germline V gene sequence: CDR1 SGHTA, CDR2 FQGNSA. The length of the CDR3 is 15 residues. The V end was cut by 4 bases, the J end by 2 bases, with 9 bases between. CDR3 DNA sequence: TGTGCCAGCAGCTGGGAGAGGACTGGGGCCAACGTCCTGACTTTC. This gives the protein CASSWERTGANVLTF. The full variable domain, completed using reference TRBV7-2 and TRBJ2-6, is GAGVSQSPSNKVTEKGKDVELRCDPISGHTALYWYRQSLGQGLEFLIYFQGNSAPDKSGLPSDRFSAERTGGSVSTLTIQRTQQEDSAVYLCASSWERTGANVLTFGAGSRLTVL.

This chain connects TRBV5-1 to TRBJ1-1, with TRBD1 identical over 7 bases. This CDR3 has 14 residues. Unmatched junction bases numbered 3, after V lost 0 bases and J lost 4 bases. CDR1 and CDR2 (germline): SGHRS, YFSETQ. CDR3 loop: CASSLEGGTTEAFF. The CDR3 region has the DNA TGCGCCAGCAGCTTGGAAGGGGGCACCACTGAAGCTTTCTTT.

This clonotype was observed a handful of times. The chain has TRBV27 and TRBJ2-1, with 12 bases identical to TRBD2. The germline V gene has CDR1 MNHEY and CDR2 SMNVEV (reference sequence). Germline trimming cut 5 bases from V and 7 bases from J; bases unmatched to any gene: 6. The length of the CDR3 is 15 residues. In DNA, the CDR3 is TGTGCCAGCAGTCCGACTAGCGGGAGAGATAATGAGCAGTTCTTC. Translated, it gives CASSPTSGRDNEQFF.

This clonotype came up a few times. The V call is TRBV6-2 or TRBV6-3, the J call TRBJ2-7; 8 bases are shared with TRBD2. CDR3 size: 14 residues. The germline gives CDR1 MNHEY, CDR2 SVGEGT. V lost 2 bases and J lost 3; bases outside the gene matches: 3. CDR3: CASSYKLADYEQYF. DNA of the CDR3: TGTGCCAGCAGTTACAAACTAGCGGACTACGAGCAGTACTTC.

The table lists this clonotype with a few counts. This chain links TRBV18 with TRBJ2-7, with 11 bases that match TRBD1. V lost 4 bases, J lost 3 bases, and 5 bases stayed unmatched. CDR3 size: 15 residues. Looked up from germline, CDR1 is KGHSH and CDR2 is LQKENI. The CDR3 loop reads CASSLPGQGVYEQYF. In DNA, the CDR3 is TGTGCCAGCTCACTCCCGGGACAGGGGGTCTACGAGCAGTACTTC.

The rearrangement joins TRBV6-2 or TRBV6-3 to TRBJ1-1, with 9 bases matching TRBD1. This CDR3 comprises 15 residues. V lost 6 bases to trimming and J lost 4 bases; unmatched junction nucleotides: 9. The germline gives CDR1 MNHEY, CDR2 SVGEGT. CDR3 residues: CASSIPGQGSTEAFF. CDR3 nucleotide sequence: TGTGCCAGCAGCATTCCGGGACAGGGCAGCACTGAAGCTTTCTTT.

This clonotype came up a few times. The gene calls are TRBV12-3 or TRBV12-4 and TRBJ1-1; unclear D gene. The CDR3 runs 12 residues. Between the trimmed V and J ends, which lost 4 bases and 1 base, there was a span of 4 bases. Written as DNA, the CDR3 is TGTGCCAGCAGTTATGGGAACACTGAAGCTTTCTTT. Translated, it gives CASSYGNTEAFF.

This clonotype was counted a few times. The CDR3 DNA follows: TGTGCCAGCAGGACTAGCGGGAGAGCAGATACGCAGTATTTT. It specifies CASRTSGRADTQYF. The chain is built from TRBV28 and TRBJ2-3; 12 bases match TRBD2. This CDR3 has 14 amino acids. Losses at the gene ends were 6 bases for V and 4 bases for J; bases not matched to a gene: 2. Germline CDR1 reads MDHEN; CDR2 reads SYDVKM.

The rearrangement links TRBV3-1 to TRBJ1-1; no clear D gene. V lost 2 bases and J 4 bases, leaving 11 bases between the germline ends. The germline V gene has CDR1 LGHDT and CDR2 YNNKEL (reference sequence). This CDR3 contains 14 residues. The CDR3 protein is CASSQLSWLTEAFF. CDR3 nucleotides: TGTGCCAGCAGCCAACTTTCATGGCTCACTGAAGCTTTCTTT.

This clonotype was recorded at least ten times. The V and J genes are TRBV27 and TRBJ2-5; 9 positions match TRBD2. Germline CDR1 MNHEY, CDR2 SMNVEV (reference sequence). The V gene end was trimmed by 5 bases and the J gene end by 10 bases; junction bases not matched to a gene: 5. The CDR3 has 12 residues. This CDR3 is CASSPAGGGQYF. CDR3 nucleotide sequence: TGTGCCAGCAGTCCGGCGGGGGGGGGCCAGTACTTC.

The chain employs TRBV11-2 and TRBJ2-5; 8 nucleotides align to TRBD2. Germline-derived CDR1 and CDR2 are SGHAT and FQNNGV. This CDR3 spans 18 amino acids. Germline trimming cut 5 bases from V and 4 bases from J; bases unmatched to any gene: 18. The CDR3 region is CASSPSLAGRGFLETQYF. Written as DNA, the CDR3 is TGTGCCAGCAGCCCTTCTTTAGCGGGGAGAGGATTCTTAGAGACCCAGTACTTC.